Presented here are 12 T cell receptor beta chains from one specimen sequenced in a study of regulatory T cells in long-lasting Graves disease. As for time point: persistent/refractory GD, antithyroid drugs over 5 years with positive TRAb. RNA extracted from PBMCs served as the sequencing template. iRepertoire HTBI primers and Arm-PCR of CDR3 regions built TCR beta libraries. TCRdb recomputed calls from the multiplex PCR reads with MiXCR, one row per CDR3 protein. Of roughly 300,000 distinct CDR3 sequences in the sample, 20% to 25% were seen once. The sample consisted of peripheral blood mononuclear cells (PBMCs), taken when the disease was refractory, from a patient treated with antithyroid drugs. Receptors were obtained from a female donor with Graves disease.

This clonotype was found many times. The CDR3 reads CASSLFPRSPLHF. The DNA for the CDR3 is TGTGCCAGCAGCTTATTTCCTCGGTCACCCCTCCACTTT. The rearrangement links TRBV11-2 to TRBJ1-6; D not certain. The CDR3 has 13 residues. Trimming left V 2 bases short and J 10 bases short, with 9 bases between. Germline V gives CDR1 SGHAT, CDR2 FQNNGV. The complete variable domain, with remaining parts taken from reference TRBV11-2 and TRBJ1-6, reads EAGVAQSPRYKIIEKRQSVAFWCNPISGHATLYWYQQILGQGPKLLIQFQNNGVVDDSQLPKDRFSAERLKGVDSTLKIQPAKLEDSAVYLCASSLFPRSPLHFGNGTRLTVT.

As concerns this clonotype: At one end the junction does not follow the germline gene, possibly because of a read error. J is TRBJ1-5 and V is TRBV6-5, with a weak D call TRBD1 (5 bases). The CDR3 consists of 15 residues. Germline V gene sequence: CDR1 MNHEY, CDR2 SVGAGI. The DNA for the CDR3 is TGTGCCAGCAGCTACTTGGGGCAGAGGGATCAGCCCCAGCATTTT. It encodes CASSYLGQRDQPQHF.

This clonotype was observed a few times. This CDR3 is CASSQATGTSGNTIYF. The CDR3 DNA reads as TGCGCCAGCAGCCAGGCGACAGGCACCTCTGGAAACACCATATATTTT. The chain links TRBV4-3 to TRBJ1-3; tentative D call: TRBD1 (6 bases). Per germline, CDR1 LGHNA and CDR2 YSLEER. This CDR3 region has 16 residues. V lost 3 bases, J lost 0 bases, and 12 bases lay in between.

This clonotype was found many times. The chain links TRBV5-8 to TRBJ1-4; D gene unclear. With 0 bases removed from V and 4 bases from J, the gap between germline ends came to 10 bases. The CDR3 is 15 residues long. Germline-derived CDR1 and CDR2 are SGHTS and YDEGEE. This CDR3 reads CASSLDGRDNEKLFF. The CDR3 DNA is TGTGCCAGCAGCTTGGACGGACGGGATAATGAAAAACTGTTTTTT.

In its sample, this clonotype was seen many times. The chain carries TRBV28 and TRBJ1-2, with 11 bases identical to TRBD1. Germline CDR1 reads MDHEN; CDR2 reads SYDVKM. CDR3 length: 14 residues. V shed 6 bases, J shed 8 bases, and the junction held 8 bases outside the gene matches. Here the CDR3 DNA reads TGTGCCAGCAGCTTCGGACAGGGGGCTGGGGGCTACACCTTC. Protein: CASSFGQGAGGYTF.

This clonotype has at least ten counts. The V call is TRBV27, the J call TRBJ1-4; 7 bases agree with TRBD1. From germline, CDR1 is MNHEY and CDR2 SMNVEV (reference sequence). Trimming cost V 2 bases and J 8 bases; bases outside gene matches: 14. The CDR3 is 17 amino acids. The CDR3 here is CASSLRGFNRGGEKLFF. CDR3 nucleotide sequence: TGTGCCAGCAGTTTACGGGGATTCAACAGGGGAGGGGAAAAACTGTTTTTT.

The rearrangement links TRBV6-1 to TRBJ2-7, with TRBD2 matching over 14 bases. CDR1 and CDR2 (germline): MNHNS, SASEGT. V was pared by 5 bases and J by 3 bases, with 9 bases of the junction left unmatched. The CDR3 has 17 amino acids. The DNA of the CDR3 is TGTGCCAGCAGTATCCGCGGGGGACTAGCGGGAGACTACGAGCAGTACTTC. It specifies CASSIRGGLAGDYEQYF.

This chain links TRBV5-1 with TRBJ2-7; the match to TRBD1 covers 7 bases. The V segment lost 4 bases and the J segment 7 bases; nucleotides outside the gene matches: 11. Per the germline V gene, CDR1 is SGHRS and CDR2 is YFSETQ. The length of the CDR3 is 14 residues. CDR3 residues: CASSPMTGTREQYF. For the CDR3, the DNA is TGCGCCAGCAGCCCCATGACAGGGACGAGAGAGCAGTACTTC.

This clonotype has just a few counts. V gene TRBV11-1 combines with J gene TRBJ2-1; D remains unclear. Germline CDR1 and CDR2: SGHAT and FQDESV (reference sequence). The length of the CDR3 is 15 residues. The V end lost 2 bases, the J end lost 2 bases, and 10 bases lay between the germline ends. CDR3 sequence: CASSLSSNPYNEQFF. In DNA, the CDR3 is TGTGCCAGCAGCTTATCCTCCAACCCCTACAATGAGCAGTTCTTC.

The chain carries TRBV28 and TRBJ1-5, with D maybe TRBD1 (5 bases). The CDR3 runs 14 residues. The germline CDR1 and CDR2 sequences are MDHEN and SYDVKM. V dropped 8 bases and J dropped 4 bases, with 15 bases sitting between them. The CDR3 DNA sequence: TGTGCCAGCTATATGGCAGGGATTAATCAGCCCCAGCATTTT. Translating gives CASYMAGINQPQHF.

The chain recombines TRBV10-3 with TRBJ1-1; D might be TRBD1 (6 bases). Per the germline V gene, CDR1 is ENHRY and CDR2 is SYGVKD. The CDR3 runs to 15 residues. The V and J ends lost 1 base and 5 bases respectively, with 14 bases between them. CDR3 DNA: TGTGCCATCAGTGAGTTTCCGGATCAGGGGACTGAAGCTTTCTTT. This translates into CAISEFPDQGTEAFF.

This chain links TRBV5-5 with TRBJ2-7, with D possibly being TRBD1 (5 bases). Trimming removed 4 bases from V and 5 bases from J, with 16 bases in between. Germline V gene lookup returns CDR1 SGHKS and CDR2 YYEKEE (reference sequence). CDR3 length: 14 amino acids. This CDR3 is CASSRPSRANEQYF. CDR3 DNA: TGTGCCAGCAGCCGGCCGAGCAGGGCCAACGAGCAGTACTTC.